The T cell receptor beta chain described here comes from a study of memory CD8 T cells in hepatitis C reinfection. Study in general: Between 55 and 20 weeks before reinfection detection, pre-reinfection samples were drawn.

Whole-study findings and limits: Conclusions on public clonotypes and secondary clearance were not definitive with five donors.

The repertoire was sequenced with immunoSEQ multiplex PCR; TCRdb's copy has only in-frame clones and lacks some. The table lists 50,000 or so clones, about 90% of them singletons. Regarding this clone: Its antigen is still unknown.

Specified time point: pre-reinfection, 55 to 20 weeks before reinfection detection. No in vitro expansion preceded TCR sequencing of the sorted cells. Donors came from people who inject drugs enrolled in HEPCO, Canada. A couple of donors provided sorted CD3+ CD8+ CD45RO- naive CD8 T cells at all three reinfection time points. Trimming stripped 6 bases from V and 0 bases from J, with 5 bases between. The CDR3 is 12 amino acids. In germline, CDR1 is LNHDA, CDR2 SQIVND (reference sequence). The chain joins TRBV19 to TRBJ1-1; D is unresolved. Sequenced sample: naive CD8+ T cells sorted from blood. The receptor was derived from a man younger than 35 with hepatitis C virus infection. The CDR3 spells CASSTVNTEAFF. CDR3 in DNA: TGTGCCAGTAGCACAGTGAACACTGAAGCTTTCTTT.